This T cell receptor (beta chain) was captured by sequencing in a study of T cells after yellow fever vaccination. Overall study context: SMART-Seq v4 Ultra Low Input served to prepare low-cell-number fractions.

The germline gives CDR1 MDHEN, CDR2 SYDVKM. There are 15 residues in the CDR3. J lost 5 bases, V lost 7 bases, and 11 bases had no gene match. TCRdb recomputed calls from the 5' RACE reads with MiXCR, one row per CDR3 protein. This sample has hundreds of thousands of distinct CDR3 sequences, with about 12% found just once. Regarding the study as a whole: The secondary response was weaker, and its peak arrived faster, on day 5 versus 15. Primary-vaccination clones mostly resurfaced post-booster (about 95% CD4, more than 85% CD8). The appearance of a small share of clonotypes in both CD4 and CD8 compartments was observed.

Regarding this clonotype: Its antigen remains unidentified.

The chain recombines TRBV28 with TRBJ1-1; 9 positions agree with TRBD1. The sequence came from a man aged 25 to 45 who received the YFV17D yellow fever vaccine. The input for sequencing was PBMCs, taken on the day of the yellow fever booster vaccination. The CDR3 region has the DNA TGTGCCAGCACAACCCCGGGACAGGGTCCGACTGAAGCTTTCTTT. This codes for CASTTPGQGPTEAFF. The full variable domain, its missing parts supplied by reference TRBV28 and TRBJ1-1, is DVKVTQSSRYLVKRTGEKVFLECVQDMDHENMFWYRQDPGLGLRLIYFSYDVKMKEKGDIPEGYSVSREKKERFSLILESASTNQTSMYLCASTTPGQGPTEAFFGQGTRLTVV.